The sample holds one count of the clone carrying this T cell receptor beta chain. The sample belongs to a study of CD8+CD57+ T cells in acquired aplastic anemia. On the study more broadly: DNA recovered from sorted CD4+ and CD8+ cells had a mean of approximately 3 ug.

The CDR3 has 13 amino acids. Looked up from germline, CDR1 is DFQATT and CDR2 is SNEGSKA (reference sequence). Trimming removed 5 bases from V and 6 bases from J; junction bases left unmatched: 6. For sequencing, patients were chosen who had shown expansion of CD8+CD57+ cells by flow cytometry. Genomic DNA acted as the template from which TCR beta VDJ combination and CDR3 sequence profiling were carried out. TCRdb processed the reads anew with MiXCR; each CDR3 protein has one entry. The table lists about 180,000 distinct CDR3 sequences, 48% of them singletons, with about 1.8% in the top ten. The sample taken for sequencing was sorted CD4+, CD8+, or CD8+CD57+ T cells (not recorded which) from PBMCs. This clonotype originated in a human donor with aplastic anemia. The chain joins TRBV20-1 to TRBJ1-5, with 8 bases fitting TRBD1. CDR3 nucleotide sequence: TGCAGTGCTGGACAGGGTCCCACTCAGCCCCAGCATTTT. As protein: CSAGQGPTQPQHF.